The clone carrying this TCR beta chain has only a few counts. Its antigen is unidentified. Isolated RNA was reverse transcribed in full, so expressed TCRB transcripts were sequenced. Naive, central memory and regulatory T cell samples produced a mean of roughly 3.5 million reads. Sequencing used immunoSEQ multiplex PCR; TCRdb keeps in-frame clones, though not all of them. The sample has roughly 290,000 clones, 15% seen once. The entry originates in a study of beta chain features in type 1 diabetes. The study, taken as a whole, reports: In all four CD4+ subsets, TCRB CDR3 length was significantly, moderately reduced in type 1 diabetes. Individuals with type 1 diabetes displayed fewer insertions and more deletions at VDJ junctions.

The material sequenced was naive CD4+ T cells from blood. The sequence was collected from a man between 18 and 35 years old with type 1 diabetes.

The CDR3 reads CATYPGYTF. CDR3 coding DNA: TGTGCCACCTATCCTGGCTACACCTTC. V usage is TRBV6-5 and J usage is TRBJ1-2; D uncertain. The CDR3 consists of 9 residues. The germline V gene encodes CDR1 MNHEY and CDR2 SVGAGI. The germline V and J ends were trimmed by 10 bases and 7 bases, with 7 bases remaining between them.